Below, one T cell receptor beta chain is given with its context. Its antigen is still unknown. The data were taken from a study of T cell responses to AZD1222 COVID-19 vaccine. Study-level findings and limits: Receipt of two AZD1222 doses was followed by a rise in Spike-specific TCR breadth and depth. It was only 6 or 7 AZD1222 recipients who were seropositive at baseline. After the peak T cell response, and only then, were repertoires sampled.

Assay used: immunoSEQ multiplex PCR; TCRdb lists only in-frame clones, some missing. Seen here are more than 150,000 clones, more than 75% observed once, and the top ten hold roughly a quarter. Deletions cut 6 bases from V and 5 bases from J, with 11 bases between. The CDR3 spans 13 residues. The germline gives CDR1 ENHRY, CDR2 SYGVKD. Doses given second, at about 4 or about 12 weeks, were pooled. This TCR came from an adult who received the AZD1222 COVID-19 vaccine. Sample: peripheral blood, taken 28 days after the second AZD1222 dose. The chain combines TRBV10-3 with TRBJ2-1; D may be TRBD1 or TRBD2 (7 bases each). In nucleotides, the CDR3 is TGTGCCATCAGCAGGGGGGGAGACAATGAGCAGTTCTTC. Its protein is CAISRGGDNEQFF.